Listed here are 29 T cell receptor beta chains from one sample, sequenced in a study of tumor-infiltrating lymphocytes in glioblastoma multiforme. Multiple V-beta primers and a C-beta primer amplified TCRB from RNA. TCRdb used MiXCR to reprocess the multiplex PCR reads, holding one entry per CDR3 protein. The top ten clones hold around 28% of a sample with some 10,000 distinct CDR3 sequences, roughly 70% of them seen once. The sample was brain tumor tissue. The receptors come from a male donor with glioblastoma.

The chain links TRBV4-1 to TRBJ2-2; D is unclear. The CDR3 has 13 residues. Germline CDR1 MGHRA, CDR2 YSYEKL. Trimming stripped 9 bases from V and 6 bases from J, with 14 bases between. The CDR3 bases are TGCGCCAGAAACCAATCGAATGCCGGGGAGCTGTTTTTT. Protein: CARNQSNAGELFF.

The rearrangement uses TRBV20-1 and TRBJ1-5, with 7 bases fitting TRBD1. The length of the CDR3 is 13 residues. Germline lookup yields CDR1 DFQATT and CDR2 SNEGSKA (reference sequence). The ends lost 6 bases at V and 5 bases at J; junction bases unmatched: 7. CDR3 sequence (DNA): TGCAGTGCGCAAACAGGGGACGATCAGCCCCAGCATTTT. Protein sequence: CSAQTGDDQPQHF.

The rearrangement joins TRBV11-3 to TRBJ1-2; D is possibly TRBD1 (5 bases). V was trimmed by 5 bases and J by 8 bases, leaving 15 bases between them. In germline, CDR1 is SGHNT, CDR2 YENEEA. The CDR3 contains 13 residues. The CDR3 DNA sequence: TGTGCCAGCAGCCACGCAGGGAGCTTCGGCTACACCTTC. Residues: CASSHAGSFGYTF.

A note on this clonotype: One end of the junction does not line up with germline, which may come from a read error. This chain uses TRBV11-3 with TRBJ2-5, with 12 bases matching TRBD2. The germline gives CDR1 SGHNT, CDR2 YENEEA. CDR3 length: 20 amino acids. CDR3 nucleotides: TGTGTCAGCAGCTCTTACTACTCCGCGACTAGCGGGAGCCGCCGAGAGACCCAGTACTTC. It codes for CVSSSYYSATSGSRRETQYF.

Turning to this clonotype: Sequence at one end of the junction differs from germline and may be a read error. The chain is built from TRBV5-6 and TRBJ1-1; the D gene is possibly TRBD1 (6 bases). The CDR3 totals 14 residues. Germline V lookup: CDR1 SGHDT, CDR2 YYEEEE. Here the CDR3 DNA reads TGTGCCAGCAGCTGGGGCCCGGGGGACACTGTAGCTTTCTTT. Residues: CASSWGPGDTVAFF.

The rearrangement uses TRBV4-1 and TRBJ2-1; 9 nucleotides align to TRBD2. V gave up 5 bases and J gave up 4 bases; unmatched junction bases: 6. Germline V gives CDR1 MGHRA, CDR2 YSYEKL. This CDR3 is built from 15 residues. CDR3: CASSSSGGPYNEQFF. CDR3 DNA: TGCGCCAGCAGCAGTAGCGGGGGCCCTTACAATGAGCAGTTCTTC.

Concerning this clonotype itself: No conserved phenylalanine or tryptophan ends this CDR3, so it is likely a read error. The rearrangement uses TRBV4-1 and TRBJ1-2; 7 bases fit TRBD1. The CDR3 spans 16 residues. Looked up from germline, CDR1 is MGHRA and CDR2 is YSYEKL. The CDR3 nucleotides are TGCGCTAGCAGTCAAGATCGATACAGGGGAAACTATGGCTACACCTTA. It encodes CASSQDRYRGNYGYTL.

Remarks on this clonotype: A much larger clonotype is one base distant, so this may be a read error. The chain recombines TRBV6-1 with TRBJ2-5; 8 nucleotides align to TRBD2. CDR3 length: 15 residues. Germline V gives CDR1 MNHNS, CDR2 SASEGT. The CDR3 protein is CASSDVLAAQEIQYF. CDR3 DNA: TGTGCCAGCAGTGATGTACTAGCGGCCCAAGAGATCCAGTACTTC.

Details on this clonotype: This may arise from a read error, as a much more abundant clone is one base away. CDR3 sequence reads: CASSFGSSVYEQYF. As DNA, the CDR3 is TGTGCCAGCAGCTTTGGCTCTAGCGTCTACGAGCAGTACTTC. This chain joins TRBV11-2 and TRBJ2-7, with a possible D match to TRBD2 (6 bases). Germline CDR1 SGHAT, CDR2 FQNNGV. This CDR3 has 14 amino acids. V gave up 3 bases and J gave up 3 bases, with 12 bases separating them.

Concerning this clonotype itself: An end of the junction differs from the germline gene, which may be a read error. This rearrangement joins TRBV29-1 to TRBJ2-7; D could derive from TRBD1 or TRBD2 (5 bases each). The CDR3 sequence is 12 residues long. Germline CDR1 SQVTM, CDR2 ANQGSEA. CDR3 coding DNA: TGCAGCGTCATCGGGACCCTCTACGAGCAGTGCTTC. Protein sequence: CSVIGTLYEQCF.

V and J are TRBV20-1 and TRBJ2-2, with D possibly TRBD2 on 6 matching bases. The CDR3 runs 12 residues. Germline V gene sequence: CDR1 DFQATT, CDR2 SNEGSKA (reference sequence). Trimming shortened V by 7 bases and J by 5 bases, and 11 bases separated the two germline ends. This CDR3 is CSGRGGTGELFF. In DNA form, the CDR3 reads TGCAGTGGTAGGGGAGGTACCGGGGAGCTGTTTTTT.

The rearrangement uses TRBV29-1 and TRBJ2-3; D gene ambiguous. The V gene's germline CDR1 is SQVTM and CDR2 ANQGSEA. The CDR3 runs 13 residues. The V and J ends lost 1 base and 4 bases respectively, with 9 bases between them. CDR3 sequence: CSVEGRDADTQYF. The CDR3 nucleotides read TGCAGCGTTGAAGGTAGAGACGCAGATACGCAGTATTTT.

CDR3 in DNA: TGTGCCAGCAGCCTCGGGACAGGGTGTAACCCAGATACGCAGTATTTT. It yields the protein CASSLGTGCNPDTQYF. The V and J genes are TRBV11-3 and TRBJ2-3; 9 nucleotides match TRBD1. The V segment lost 5 bases and the J segment 4 bases; nucleotides outside the gene matches: 10. The length of the CDR3 is 16 residues. The germline gives CDR1 SGHNT, CDR2 YENEEA.

The chain has TRBV5-4 and TRBJ1-2; TRBD1 is a possible D gene (5 bases). This CDR3 region has 13 residues. Trimming stripped 4 bases from V and 2 bases from J, with 9 bases between. The germline V gene has CDR1 SGHNT and CDR2 YYREEE (reference sequence). For the CDR3, the DNA is TGTGCCAGCAGCGCCGACAGAAACTATGGCTACACCTTC. Translated, it gives CASSADRNYGYTF.

This clonotype is judged medium-sized (0.01 to 0.1%). This chain links TRBV6-6 with TRBJ2-1; D unresolved. The ends were cut back, 7 bases at V and 2 bases at J, with 12 bases in the middle. Germline assignment: CDR1 MNHNY and CDR2 SVGAGI (reference sequence). CDR3 length: 14 amino acids. The CDR3 here is CASTVPTAYNEQFF. CDR3 coding DNA: TGTGCCAGCACCGTACCCACAGCCTACAATGAGCAGTTCTTC.

The chain combines TRBV14 with TRBJ2-4; D possibly matches TRBD1 or TRBD2 (6 bases each). This CDR3 is 16 amino acids long. The germline gives CDR1 SGHDN, CDR2 FVKESK. CDR3 amino acids: CFSSPAGHLAKNIQYF. The CDR3 region has the DNA TGTTTCAGCAGCCCTGCGGGACATCTAGCCAAAAACATTCAGTACTTC.

The CDR3 region is CASSLTTQETQYF. The CDR3 nucleotides read TGTGCCAGCAGCTTAACCACACAAGAGACCCAGTACTTC. The chain employs TRBV11-2 and TRBJ2-5; D call uncertain. The CDR3 is 13 residues long. The ends were cut back, 2 bases at V and 2 bases at J, with 6 bases in the middle. CDR1 is SGHAT and CDR2 is FQNNGV in the germline V gene.

On this clonotype itself: The junction shows a germline mismatch at one end, possibly a read error. The chain is built from TRBV12-3 or TRBV12-4 and TRBJ1-3, with a possible D match to TRBD1 (5 bases). This CDR3 is 14 amino acids long. The CDR3, as DNA: TGTGCCAGCACTTTGGGGGGGATTGGAAACACCTTATATTTT. Translating gives CASTLGGIGNTLYF.

This clonotype was observed a handful of times. The chain uses TRBV6-5 and TRBJ1-4; 7 bases align to TRBD1. This CDR3 has 12 residues. Germline loops: CDR1 MNHEY, CDR2 SVGAGI. V trimming: 6 bases; J trimming: 8 bases; junction bases outside the gene matches: 3. DNA of the CDR3: TGTGCCAGCAGCGCGACAGGGGAAAAACTGTTTTTT. This sequence encodes CASSATGEKLFF.

This clonotype came up once. V is TRBV20-1 and J is TRBJ2-1; 16 positions match TRBD2. With V trimmed by 0 bases and J by 7 bases, 6 bases remained unmatched. Germline-derived CDR1 and CDR2 are DFQATT and SNEGSKA (reference sequence). This CDR3 is 17 amino acids long. The CDR3 protein is CSARELGLAGGWNEQFF. CDR3 DNA sequence: TGCAGTGCTAGAGAGTTGGGACTAGCGGGAGGGTGGAATGAGCAGTTCTTC.

There are a few counts of this clonotype. This chain's CDR3 is CASRQGRQETQYF. Written as DNA, the CDR3 is TGTGCCAGTCGACAGGGGAGGCAAGAGACCCAGTACTTC. The rearrangement uses TRBV6-1 and TRBJ2-5; TRBD1 aligns across 8 bases. The junction had 5 bases not matched to a gene; V was cut back by 9 bases and J by 2 bases. This CDR3 has 13 residues. Germline-derived CDR1 and CDR2 are MNHNS and SASEGT.

This clonotype appeared once. One junction end disagrees with the germline gene, perhaps due to a read error. This chain uses TRBV29-1 with TRBJ1-6, with 7 bases aligning to TRBD1. CDR1 and CDR2 from the germline V gene are SQVTM and ANQGSEA. The CDR3 runs 13 residues. The DNA of the CDR3 is TGCATCGTTACCAGGGACAGAAAATCACCCCTCCACTTT. It encodes CIVTRDRKSPLHF.

This sequence joins TRBV4-1 and TRBJ1-4, with no clear D. This CDR3 has 14 amino acids. Trimming took off 0 bases at V and 6 bases at J, with 8 bases between the two ends. The V gene's germline CDR1 is MGHRA and CDR2 YSYEKL. For the CDR3, the DNA is TGCGCCAGCAGCCAAGACCGGGGATATGAAAAACTGTTTTTT. Its translation is CASSQDRGYEKLFF.

Worth noting for this clonotype: Here the CDR3 omits its conserved ending phenylalanine or tryptophan, so a read error is the likely source. The chain is built from TRBV6-1 and TRBJ1-1; TRBD1 aligns across 7 bases. Germline CDR1 reads MNHNS; CDR2 reads SASEGT. Unmatched junction bases numbered 17, after V lost 5 bases and J lost 5 bases. CDR3 size: 17 residues. CDR3: CASSYGTGVGVWTEAFC. The CDR3 DNA reads TGTGCCAGCAGTTACGGCACAGGGGTTGGGGTGTGGACTGAAGCTTTCTGT.

As regards this clonotype: No conserved phenylalanine or tryptophan ends this CDR3, so it is likely a read error. This rearrangement joins TRBV29-1 to TRBJ2-1; D may be TRBD1 (7 bases). The germline CDR1 and CDR2 sequences are SQVTM and ANQGSEA. The germline V and J ends were trimmed by 7 bases and 6 bases, with 19 bases remaining between them. This CDR3 is 14 amino acids long. The CDR3 here is CSAGGRQGGNEQFS. As DNA, the CDR3 is TGCAGCGCTGGGGGACGGCAGGGGGGCAATGAGCAGTTCTCC.

This clonotype has just a few counts. The CDR3 loop is CSGGTGYNEQFF. DNA of the CDR3: TGCAGTGGAGGGACAGGTTACAATGAGCAGTTCTTC. This chain uses TRBV20-1 with TRBJ2-1; TRBD1 matches 8 bases. The ends lost 7 bases at V and 4 bases at J; junction bases unmatched: 3. This CDR3 region has 12 residues. Germline V gene sequence: CDR1 DFQATT, CDR2 SNEGSKA (reference sequence).

With respect to this clonotype: A much bigger clone sits one base away, suggesting this may be a read error. The conserved phenylalanine or tryptophan is not found at the CDR3 terminus, so this likely reflects a read error. This chain connects TRBV28 to TRBJ1-6, with D tentatively TRBD1 (5 bases). The germline V and J ends were trimmed by 5 bases and 14 bases, with 19 bases remaining between them. Germline-derived CDR1 and CDR2 are MDHEN and SYDVKM. This CDR3 contains 14 residues. The CDR3 nucleotides are TGTGCCAGCAGTCAGGACACCGAAGGTCGGGCCCTCCACTCT. It encodes CASSQDTEGRALHS.

Remarks on this clonotype: The final CDR3 position lacks the conserved phenylalanine or tryptophan, pointing to a likely read error. V and J are TRBV10-1 and TRBJ2-2; 8 bases are a match to TRBD2. The CDR3 is 16 amino acids. Per the germline V gene, CDR1 is WNHNN and CDR2 is SYGVQD (reference sequence). CDR3 region: CASSEMANGRAGGLFL. The CDR3 DNA is TGCGCCAGCAGTGAAATGGCTAACGGGAGGGCCGGGGGGCTGTTTCTT.

This clonotype is categorized as medium-sized. This rearrangement joins TRBV20-1 to TRBJ2-3; 15 bases agree with TRBD2. CDR1 and CDR2 from the germline V gene are DFQATT and SNEGSKA (reference sequence). V gave up 5 bases and J gave up 4 bases; unmatched junction bases: 1. The CDR3 is made up of 14 amino acids. CDR3 DNA: TGCAGTGCTGGACTAGCGGGAGGGGCAGATACGCAGTATTTT. This encodes CSAGLAGGADTQYF.